This is a list of T cell receptor beta chains from one sample in a study of technical replicates of blood from a few donors. The protocol was immunoSEQ multiplex PCR, while the TCRdb copy is restricted to in-frame clones and leaves out a portion. The table records about 79,000 clones, approximately 94% of them present only once. Sequencing was carried out using T cells isolated from PBMCs. The receptors shown here come from a human donor in good health. The CDR3 runs from the conserved cysteine through the conserved F or W. D genes are given only for firm matches. Expanded clones get a size class; other rows say once, few or many, or leave the size out.

v_gene	d_gene	abundance	j_gene	CDR3nt	CDR3aa
TRBV11-3	TRBD2	once	TRBJ2-2	TGTGCCAGCAGCGAAGGGGGGCTAGCGGGAGTTGGGACCGGGGAGCTGTTTTTT	CASSEGGLAGVGTGELFF
TRBV4-1	TRBD2	.	TRBJ2-1	TGCGCCAGCAGCCAAGTCCCTTCGCTAGCGGGGGGGGATGAGCAGTTCTTC	CASSQVPSLAGGDEQFF
TRBV19	.	.	TRBJ2-7	TGTGCCAGTAGTCCGCAGGGACAAACGGGGGAGCAGTACTTC	CASSPQGQTGEQYF
TRBV5-1	.	.	TRBJ1-1	TGCGCCAGCAGCCCCCCGGGGTACATGAACACTGAAGCTTTCTTT	CASSPPGYMNTEAFF
TRBV7-3	TRBD2	.	TRBJ2-5	TGTGCCAGCAGCGCAGGACTAGCGGGGCAAGAGACCCAGTACTTC	CASSAGLAGQETQYF
TRBV10-1	TRBD2	.	TRBJ2-3	TGCGCCAGCAGTGATTTAGCGGGAGGGATCCCAGATACGCAGTATTTT	CASSDLAGGIPDTQYF
TRBV4-1	TRBD1	.	TRBJ1-2	TGCGCCAGCAGCCAAGAGCGAACCGGGACAGGGGGCCGCTATGGCTACACCTTC	CASSQERTGTGGRYGYTF
TRBV4-1	.	once	TRBJ2-6	TGCGCCAGCACCCGGGTTCCTAGCTCTGGGGCCAACGTCCTGACTTTC	CASTRVPSSGANVLTF
TRBV30	.	.	TRBJ2-1	TGTGCCTGGAGTGGGCCGTTGGGGGGCAATGAGCAGTTCTTC	CAWSGPLGGNEQFF
TRBV27	TRBD2	.	TRBJ2-5	TGTGCCAGCAGTTTATCAGGGCTAGCGGGAGGTTTAGGAGAGACCCAGTACTTC	CASSLSGLAGGLGETQYF
TRBV6-1	.	.	TRBJ2-7	TGTGCCAGTCGGAACGGGGTTTTCGACGAGCAGTACTTC	CASRNGVFDEQYF
TRBV28	.	.	TRBJ1-2	TGTGCCAGCAGTTTATGGGGCGGGGCACAAATACCCGATGGCTACACCTTC	CASSLWGGAQIPDGYTF
TRBV6-5	.	few	TRBJ1-5	TGTGCCAGCAGTTACAGCCAAAATAGCAATCAGCCCCAGCATTTT	CASSYSQNSNQPQHF
TRBV2	.	.	TRBJ1-2	TGTGCCAGCAGTGAAGCGCCCTACGGCTACACCTTC	CASSEAPYGYTF
TRBV7-2	TRBD1	.	TRBJ2-1	TGTGCCAGCAGCTCCGGCTTCGGACAGGGTTACAATGAGCAGTTCTTC	CASSSGFGQGYNEQFF
TRBV4-2	.	.	TRBJ2-1	TGTGCCAGCAGCCAAGATACTCCTAGCGTAGACAATGAGCAGTTCTTC	CASSQDTPSVDNEQFF
TRBV7-2	.	.	TRBJ2-2	TGTGCCAGCAGCTTAGTCCCGGCGGCCACCGGGGAGCTGTTTTTT	CASSLVPAATGELFF
TRBV10-2	.	.	TRBJ1-1	TGCGCCAGCAGTGGAGCGGATGGGTCGACGAACACTGAAGCTTTCTTT	CASSGADGSTNTEAFF
TRBV27	.	.	TRBJ2-1	TGTGCCAGCAGTTTATCCCAGCGTAGCTCCTACAATGAGCAGTTCTTC	CASSLSQRSSYNEQFF
TRBV4-1	TRBD1	.	TRBJ1-3	TGCGCCAGCAGTTTCGACGAGGAACAGGGGAATGGAAACACCATATATTTT	CASSFDEEQGNGNTIYF
TRBV19	TRBD2	.	TRBJ2-3	TGTGCCACCTCGGGACTAGCGGGAATTCAAGATACGCAGTATTTT	CATSGLAGIQDTQYF
TRBV2	TRBD2	once	TRBJ2-1	TGTGCCAGCAGCCAAAGCCTTCTAGCGGGGGGGCGAAATGAGCAGTTCTTC	CASSQSLLAGGRNEQFF
TRBV6-5	.	.	TRBJ1-2	TGTGCCAGCAGTCTCACGGGGGAGGGTGAAAATGGCTACACCTTC	CASSLTGEGENGYTF
TRBV4-1	.	.	TRBJ1-5	TGCGCCAGCAGGGGTCAGGGTCCCAATCAGCCCCAGCATTTT	CASRGQGPNQPQHF
TRBV6-5	.	.	TRBJ2-1	TGTGCCAGCAGTAATCAGGGGTATGATGAGCAGTTCTTC	CASSNQGYDEQFF
TRBV7-6	TRBD1	.	TRBJ1-5	TGTGCCAGCAGCCCCCGGACAGGAAAGGGTCAGCCCCAGCATTTT	CASSPRTGKGQPQHF
TRBV10-3	TRBD2	.	TRBJ2-3	TGTGCCATCAGTGATATTAGCGGGGTCACAGATACGCAGTATTTT	CAISDISGVTDTQYF
TRBV7-8	.	.	TRBJ1-4	TGTGCCAGCAGCCCTACAGGGACTAATGAAAAACTGTTTTTT	CASSPTGTNEKLFF